This TCR beta chain stems from a study of blood T cell repertoires in COVID-19. Background on the study: The analysed material was cDNA or gDNA that came from T cells, B-cell-depleted T cells, or PBMCs.

Per germline, CDR1 MNHEY and CDR2 SVGAGI. The CDR3 is made up of 15 amino acids. After removal of 11 bases from V and 4 bases from J, the junction contained 11 bases not matched to a gene. The method was immunoSEQ multiplex PCR; TCRdb's version includes in-frame clones alone and lacks a portion of them. Of 250,000 to 350,000 clones listed, approximately 84% are singletons. The TCR sequence derives from a human donor with COVID-19, enrolled during active disease. The donor label of this sample is uncertain. Sequenced material: peripheral blood. The V and J genes are TRBV6-5 and TRBJ2-2; 9 nucleotides align to TRBD2. This chain's CDR3 is CASSITAGGTGELFF. In nucleotides, the CDR3 is TGTGCCTCTAGCATTACAGCGGGAGGCACCGGGGAGCTGTTTTTT.